Listed here are 6 T cell receptor beta chains from one sample, sequenced in a study of vaccination effects on CD4 cells after COVID-19. The antigens for these receptors are not known. The table came from immunoSEQ multiplex PCR; TCRdb's copy has only in-frame clones and leaves some out. Of 55,000 to 75,000 clones in the sample, under 75% were seen once. Antigen-specific CD4+ T cells were expanded with viral peptide pools in the ViraFEST assay before sequencing. Scientists isolated CD4+ T cells after an approximately 10-day culture period ended. Testing of the vaccine recipients showed negative nucleocapsid antibodies and no prior SARS-CoV-2 infection. The source was CD4+ T cells from PBMCs cultured with HCoV-OC43 spike peptides, collected before COVID-19 vaccination. Regarding subset: HCoV-OC43 spike overlapping peptide pool stimulation. Receptors were obtained from a human donor who received a COVID-19 vaccine.

The V gene is TRBV11-2, the J gene TRBJ2-5; a weak D match, TRBD2 (6 bases). CDR3 length equals 16 residues. Trimming shortened V by 1 base and J by 2 bases, and 14 bases separated the two germline ends. Germline CDR1 SGHAT, CDR2 FQNNGV. This CDR3 reads CASSLGRGAGQETQYF. The CDR3 DNA is TGTGCCAGCAGCTTAGGGCGTGGTGCGGGACAAGAGACCCAGTACTTC.

The chain carries TRBV5-4 and TRBJ2-2; perhaps TRBD1 as D (6 bases). Deletions cut 4 bases from V and 5 bases from J, with 12 bases between. Germline CDR1 and CDR2: SGHNT and YYREEE (reference sequence). The CDR3 runs to 14 residues. The CDR3 reads CASSPSRGTGELFF. CDR3 sequence (DNA): TGTGCCAGCAGCCCTAGCAGGGGTACCGGGGAGCTGTTTTTT.

The chain recombines TRBV19 with TRBJ2-1; TRBD2 matches 10 bases. Trimming removed 3 bases from V and 8 bases from J; junction bases left unmatched: 4. The CDR3 totals 14 residues. The germline V gene has CDR1 LNHDA and CDR2 SQIVND (reference sequence). The CDR3 coding sequence is TGTGCCAGTAGTATTCAGCGGGGGGGCTATGAGCAGTTCTTC. Its protein product is CASSIQRGGYEQFF.

V usage is TRBV15 and J usage is TRBJ2-4; D unclear. V lost 0 bases, J lost 8 bases, and 23 bases lay in between. Germline CDR1 is LNHNV and CDR2 is YYDKDF (reference sequence). The CDR3 extends over 18 amino acids. The CDR3 DNA sequence: TGTGCCACCAGCAGAGATAGTTCTCTTTACCGGACCCGGGACATTCAGTACTTC. Translating gives CATSRDSSLYRTRDIQYF.

This clone was seen a few times. The chain employs TRBV5-1 and TRBJ2-5; D tentatively fits TRBD1 or TRBD2 (6 bases each). The germline gives CDR1 SGHRS, CDR2 YFSETQ. There are 15 residues in the CDR3. Trimming removed 7 bases at V and 4 bases at J, with 20 bases between. DNA of the CDR3: TGCGCCAGCGGCTACAACGGGGGCGCGTCAGAGACCCAGTACTTC. It codes for CASGYNGGASETQYF.

The DNA for the CDR3 is TGTGCCACCAGTGGGAACCCGGGGGGGCCCACAGATACGCAGTATTTT. Encoded protein: CATSGNPGGPTDTQYF. The rearrangement joins TRBV24-1 to TRBJ2-3; TRBD2 matches at 8 bases. The CDR3 totals 16 residues. V shed 5 bases and J 2 bases; nucleotides not matched to a gene: 8. CDR1 is KGHDR and CDR2 is SFDVKD in the germline V gene.